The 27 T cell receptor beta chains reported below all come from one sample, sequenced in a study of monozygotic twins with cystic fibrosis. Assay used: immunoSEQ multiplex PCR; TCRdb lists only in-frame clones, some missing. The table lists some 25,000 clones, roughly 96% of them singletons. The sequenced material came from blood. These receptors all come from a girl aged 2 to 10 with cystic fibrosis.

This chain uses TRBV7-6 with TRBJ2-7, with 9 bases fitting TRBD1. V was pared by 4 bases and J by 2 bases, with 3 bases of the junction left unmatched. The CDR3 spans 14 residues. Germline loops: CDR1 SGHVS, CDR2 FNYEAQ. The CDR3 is CASSSHRGPYEQYF. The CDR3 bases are TGTGCCAGCAGCTCTCACAGGGGGCCCTACGAGCAGTACTTC.

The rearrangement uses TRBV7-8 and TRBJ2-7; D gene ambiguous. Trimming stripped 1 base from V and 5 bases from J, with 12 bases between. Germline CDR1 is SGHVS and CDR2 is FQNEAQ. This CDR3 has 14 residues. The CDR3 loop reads CASSLVERRDEQYF. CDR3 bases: TGTGCCAGCAGCTTAGTCGAGCGAAGGGACGAGCAGTACTTC.

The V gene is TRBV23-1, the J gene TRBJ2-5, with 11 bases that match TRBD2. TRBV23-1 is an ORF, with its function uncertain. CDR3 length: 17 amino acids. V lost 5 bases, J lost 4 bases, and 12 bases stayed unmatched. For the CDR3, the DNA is TGCGCCAGCAGTGTTAGCGGGAGGGCACGGTTTGGAGAGACCCAGTACTTC. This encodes CASSVSGRARFGETQYF.

As DNA, the CDR3 is TGTGCCAGCAGCCTCCGGGGAGGGGCGGAGACCCAGTACTTC. This sequence encodes CASSLRGGAETQYF. The chain couples TRBV7-2 to TRBJ2-5; 7 nucleotides agree with TRBD2. Germline V gene sequence: CDR1 SGHTA, CDR2 FQGNSA. The CDR3 runs 14 residues. V shed 5 bases and J 5 bases; nucleotides not matched to a gene: 8.

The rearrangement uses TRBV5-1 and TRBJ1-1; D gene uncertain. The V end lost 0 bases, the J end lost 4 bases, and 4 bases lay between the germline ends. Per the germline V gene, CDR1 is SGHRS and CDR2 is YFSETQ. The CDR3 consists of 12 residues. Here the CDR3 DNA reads TGCGCCAGCAGCTTGGGTTCCACTGAAGCTTTCTTT. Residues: CASSLGSTEAFF. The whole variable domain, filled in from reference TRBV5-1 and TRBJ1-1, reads KAGVTQTPRYLIKTRGQQVTLSCSPISGHRSVSWYQQTPGQGLQFLFEYFSETQRNKGNFPGRFSGRQFSNSRSEMNVSTLELGDSALYLCASSLGSTEAFFGQGTRLTVV.

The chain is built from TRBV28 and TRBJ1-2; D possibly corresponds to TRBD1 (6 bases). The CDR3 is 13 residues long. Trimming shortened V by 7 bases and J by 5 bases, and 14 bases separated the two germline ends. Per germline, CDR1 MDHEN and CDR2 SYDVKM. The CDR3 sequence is CASTEGGGYGYTF. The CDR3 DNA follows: TGTGCCAGCACGGAGGGGGGCGGGTATGGCTACACCTTC.

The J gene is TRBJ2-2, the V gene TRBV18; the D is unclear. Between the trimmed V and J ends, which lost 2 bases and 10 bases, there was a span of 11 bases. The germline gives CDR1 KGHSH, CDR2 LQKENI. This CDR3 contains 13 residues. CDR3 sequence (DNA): TGTGCCAGCTCACCAAGCGTAACAGCGGAGCTGTTTTTT. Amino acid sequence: CASSPSVTAELFF.

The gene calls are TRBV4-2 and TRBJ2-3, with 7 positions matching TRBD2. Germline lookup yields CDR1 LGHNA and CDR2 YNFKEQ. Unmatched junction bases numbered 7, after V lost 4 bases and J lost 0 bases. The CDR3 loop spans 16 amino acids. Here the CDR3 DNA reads TGTGCCAGCAGCCCGCCGGGTAGCGGGAGCACAGATACGCAGTATTTT. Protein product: CASSPPGSGSTDTQYF.

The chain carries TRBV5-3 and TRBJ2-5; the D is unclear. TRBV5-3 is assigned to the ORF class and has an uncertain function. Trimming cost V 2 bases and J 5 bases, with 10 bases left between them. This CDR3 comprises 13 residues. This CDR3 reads CARSFRLEETQYF. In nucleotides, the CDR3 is TGTGCCAGAAGCTTCCGCCTTGAGGAGACCCAGTACTTC.

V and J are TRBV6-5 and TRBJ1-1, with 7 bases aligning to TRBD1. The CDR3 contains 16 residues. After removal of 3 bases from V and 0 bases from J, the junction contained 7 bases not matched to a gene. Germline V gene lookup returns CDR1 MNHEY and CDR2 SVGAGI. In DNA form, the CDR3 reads TGTGCCAGCAGTTATTACCGAACAGGGGTGAACACTGAAGCTTTCTTT. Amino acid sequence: CASSYYRTGVNTEAFF.

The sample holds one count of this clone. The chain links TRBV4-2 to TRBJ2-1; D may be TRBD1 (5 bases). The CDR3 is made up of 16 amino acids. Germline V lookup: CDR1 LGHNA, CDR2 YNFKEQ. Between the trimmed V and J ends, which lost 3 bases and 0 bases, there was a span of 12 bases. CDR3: CASSQATAPSYNEQFF. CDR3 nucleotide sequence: TGTGCCAGCAGCCAGGCGACAGCTCCCTCCTACAATGAGCAGTTCTTC.

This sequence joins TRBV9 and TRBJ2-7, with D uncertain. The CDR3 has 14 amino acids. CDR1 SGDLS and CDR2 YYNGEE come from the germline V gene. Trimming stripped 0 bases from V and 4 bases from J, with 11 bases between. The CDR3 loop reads CASSVGFKTYEQYF. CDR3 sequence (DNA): TGTGCCAGCAGCGTAGGTTTCAAGACTTACGAGCAGTACTTC.

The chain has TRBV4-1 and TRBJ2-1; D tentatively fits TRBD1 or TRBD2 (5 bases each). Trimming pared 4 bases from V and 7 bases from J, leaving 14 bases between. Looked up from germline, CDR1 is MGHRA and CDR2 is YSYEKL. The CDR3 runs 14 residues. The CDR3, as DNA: TGCGCCAGCAGCCCACCGGGACGCCCGAATGAGCAGTTCTTC. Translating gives CASSPPGRPNEQFF.

The CDR3, as DNA: TGCGCCAGCAGCCCGACGGGGGCGGACTATGGCTACACCTTC. Translation gives CASSPTGADYGYTF. The rearrangement uses TRBV5-1 and TRBJ1-2; weak D call: TRBD1 (6 bases). The CDR3 is 14 amino acids. Trimming left V 4 bases short and J 3 bases short, with 13 bases between. CDR1 and CDR2 from the germline V gene are SGHRS and YFSETQ.

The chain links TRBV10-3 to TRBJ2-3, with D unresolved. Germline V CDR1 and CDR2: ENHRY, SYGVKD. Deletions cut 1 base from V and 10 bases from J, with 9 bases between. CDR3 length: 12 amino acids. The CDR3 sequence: CAISEWEGSQYF. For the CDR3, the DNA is TGTGCCATCAGTGAGTGGGAAGGGTCGCAGTATTTT.

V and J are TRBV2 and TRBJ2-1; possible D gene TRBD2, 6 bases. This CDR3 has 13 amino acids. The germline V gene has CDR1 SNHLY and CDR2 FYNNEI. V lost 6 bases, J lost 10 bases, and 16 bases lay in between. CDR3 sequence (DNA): TGTGCCAGCAGGATGGGGATAGCGGACGAGCAGTTCTTC. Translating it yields CASRMGIADEQFF.

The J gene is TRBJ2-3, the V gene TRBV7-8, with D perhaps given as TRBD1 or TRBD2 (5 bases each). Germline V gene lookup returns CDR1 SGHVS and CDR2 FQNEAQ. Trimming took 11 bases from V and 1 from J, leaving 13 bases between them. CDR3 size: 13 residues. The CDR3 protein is CAGGGTGTDTQYF. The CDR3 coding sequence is TGTGCCGGGGGTGGGACGGGCACAGATACGCAGTATTTT.

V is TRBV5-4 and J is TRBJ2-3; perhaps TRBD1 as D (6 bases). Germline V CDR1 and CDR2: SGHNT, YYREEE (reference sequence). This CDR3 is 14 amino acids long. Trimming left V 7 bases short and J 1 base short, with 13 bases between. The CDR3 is CASRGGRGTDTQYF. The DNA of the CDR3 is TGTGCCAGCCGTGGGGGCCGGGGCACAGATACGCAGTATTTT.

Written as DNA, the CDR3 is TGTGCCAGCAGCCAGAGGAGGGGGGAATCCTACGAGCAGTACTTC. Amino acid sequence: CASSQRRGESYEQYF. The rearrangement joins TRBV4-2 to TRBJ2-7; D may match TRBD1 or TRBD2 (6 bases each). Between the trimmed V and J ends, which lost 3 bases and 1 base, there was a span of 13 bases. CDR1 is LGHNA, CDR2 YNFKEQ, per germline. CDR3 length equals 15 residues.

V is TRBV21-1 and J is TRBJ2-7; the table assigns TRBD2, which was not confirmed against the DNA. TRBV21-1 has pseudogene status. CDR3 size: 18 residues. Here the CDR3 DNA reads TGTGCCAGCAGCAAAGCCCAGATGGCGGGAGTACTCTCCTACGAGCAGTACTTC. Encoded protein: CASSKAQMAGVLSYEQYF.

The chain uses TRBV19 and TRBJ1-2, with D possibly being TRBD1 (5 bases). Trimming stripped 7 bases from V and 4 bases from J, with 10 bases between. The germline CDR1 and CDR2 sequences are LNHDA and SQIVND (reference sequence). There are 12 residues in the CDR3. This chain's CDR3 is CASIGAGYGYTF. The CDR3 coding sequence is TGTGCCAGTATCGGGGCGGGCTATGGCTACACCTTC. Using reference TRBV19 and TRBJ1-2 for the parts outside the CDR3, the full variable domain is DGGITQSPKYLFRKEGQNVTLSCEQNLNHDAMYWYRQDPGQGLRLIYYSQIVNDFQKGDIAEGYSVSREKKESFPLTVTSAQKNPTAFYLCASIGAGYGYTFGSGTRLTVV.

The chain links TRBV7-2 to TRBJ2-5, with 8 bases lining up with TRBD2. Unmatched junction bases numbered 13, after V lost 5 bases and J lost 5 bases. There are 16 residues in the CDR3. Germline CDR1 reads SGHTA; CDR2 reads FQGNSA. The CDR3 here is CASSPGAGGGVETQYF. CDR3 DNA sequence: TGTGCCAGCAGCCCGGGGGCGGGGGGCGGAGTGGAGACCCAGTACTTC.

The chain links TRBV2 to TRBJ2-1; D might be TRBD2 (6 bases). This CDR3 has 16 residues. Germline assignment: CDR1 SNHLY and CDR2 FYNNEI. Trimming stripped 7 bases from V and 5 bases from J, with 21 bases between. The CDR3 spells CASNPSRAGLNNEQFF. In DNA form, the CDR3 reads TGTGCCAGCAACCCCTCTAGGGCGGGACTCAACAATGAGCAGTTCTTC.

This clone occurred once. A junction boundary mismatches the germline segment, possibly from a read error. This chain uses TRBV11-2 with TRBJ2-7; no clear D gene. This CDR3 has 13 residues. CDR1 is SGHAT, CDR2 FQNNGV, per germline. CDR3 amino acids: CASSLDGRLEQYF. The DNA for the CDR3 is TGTGCCAGCAGCCTAGACGGGCGTCTGGAGCAGTACTTC.

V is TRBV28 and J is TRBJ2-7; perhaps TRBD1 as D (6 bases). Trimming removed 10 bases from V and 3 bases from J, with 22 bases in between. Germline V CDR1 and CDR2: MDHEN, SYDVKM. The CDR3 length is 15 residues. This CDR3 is CATCCRQGPIYEQYF. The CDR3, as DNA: TGTGCCACCTGTTGTCGGCAGGGGCCAATCTACGAGCAGTACTTC.

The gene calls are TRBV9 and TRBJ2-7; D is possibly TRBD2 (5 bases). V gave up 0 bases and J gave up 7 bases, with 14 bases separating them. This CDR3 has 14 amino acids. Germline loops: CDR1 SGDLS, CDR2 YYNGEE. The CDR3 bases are TGTGCCAGCAGCGTAGTTCCTCCTCAGCGGGAGCAGTACTTC. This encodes CASSVVPPQREQYF.

CDR3: CASSLPGGREKLFF. CDR3 nucleotide sequence: TGTGCCAGCAGCTTACCAGGCGGTCGTGAAAAACTGTTTTTT. This chain joins TRBV7-9 and TRBJ1-4; the D is unclear. Looked up from germline, CDR1 is SEHNR and CDR2 is FQNEAQ (reference sequence). The CDR3 loop spans 14 amino acids. V lost 2 bases, J lost 7 bases, and 11 bases lay in between. Looking up the rest from reference TRBV7-9 and TRBJ1-4 gives the full variable domain: DTGVSQNPRHKITKRGQNVTFRCDPISEHNRLYWYRQTLGQGPEFLTYFQNEAQLEKSRLLSDRFSAERPKGSFSTLEIQRTEQGDSAMYLCASSLPGGREKLFFGSGTQLSVL.